This T cell receptor beta chain comes out of a study of cytomegalovirus exposure and HLA in healthy donors (dated by TCRdb to the late 2010s). A note on the overall study: An earlier analysis of around 600 of the donors reported 250 to 350 Gb of sequence data and more than 90 million unique TCR beta sequences from around 200 million T cells. Roughly 300 gigabases of sequencing data and approximately 84 million unique TCR sequences were included in an early release covering about 700 HLA-typed donors. Of the 398 genotyped donors, about 80% fell in the genetic ancestry cluster associated with self-reported Caucasian donors. The aim of the study was to test whether cataloging public T cell receptors could identify signatures of past pathogen exposure. The study profiled the T cell repertoires of under 850 subjects by immunosequencing and related them to cytomegalovirus serostatus. Along with the roughly 670-subject first cohort, a separate validation cohort of around 120 different subjects was used. The study combined high-throughput TCR immunosequencing, statistical association of individual TCRs with disease status, and machine learning to predict cytomegalovirus infection status. To study patterns of TCR occurrence, a later analysis re-analyzed previously published TCR beta repertoires from hundreds of donors and added high-resolution HLA genotyping. The later analysis used no new phenotypic data to find candidate immune exposures, relying instead on TCR beta sequences and their occurrence across donors. To decide whether each TCR beta V gene segment behaved as functional or pseudogenic, an earlier analysis of approximately 590 of the donors relied on high-throughput TCR beta sequencing. Donor age, sex, ethnicity and CMV serostatus were collected together with the repertoire data. Genome-wide SNP genotypes for about 65% of the roughly 670 donors were used in a later genetic analysis, which treated that subset as a discovery cohort. Every repertoire in the discovery cohort had been generated on one and the same sequencing platform. Both class I and class II loci were covered by HLA typing, at four-digit resolution. Typing coverage varied by locus: 629-630 donors for A, B, C, DRB1 and DQB1; roughly 500 for DQA1; more than 600 for DPA1; roughly 470 for DPB1. About five DR-DQ haplotypes were treated as single units for association and clustering because of strong linkage in the cohort. On average, about 240,000 unique TCR beta nucleotide sequences were sequenced per donor among several hundred genotyped donors of the cohort, with 15% to 20% of those sequences being non-productive. The research as a whole found: Some IMGT-functional V segments, including TRBV6-2 and TRBV6-3, could not be told apart with the 87-base-pair reads, so those segments were excluded. For the cohort, immune exposure information was limited to CMV serostatus. The study gave a list of some 150 TCR beta chains associated with cytomegalovirus. Roughly uniform sequencing depth across donors was assumed in presence/absence analyses, although this assumption may not hold. A later analysis found that TCR association rates varied across HLA loci, with DRB1 alleles showing the most associated TCRs and HLA-C alleles the fewest. A cluster of highly shared sequence variants was judged likely to represent a technical artifact of the sequencing pipeline. Strong co-occurrence of HLA alleles, especially DR and DQ, made assigning TCR associations to individual alleles difficult. Linkage disequilibrium might explain the correlated functional status among segregating V segments, but an unknown experimental factor could not be ruled out. While some public TCRs were present in many individuals, most TCR sequences turned up only very rarely across donors. Specific HLA alleles were associated with 15,000 to 20,000 TCR beta sequences at a false discovery rate of 0.05 in a later analysis. A further reported finding was that TCR beta sequences accurately predicted the HLA-A and HLA-B alleles for most subjects in the first cohort. Three of the identified cytomegalovirus-associated TCR beta chains were confirmed in vitro to be specific for cytomegalovirus antigens. In an earlier analysis of about 600 of the donors, most TCR beta V segments appeared in productive rearrangements about 90% or about 30% of the time, broadly matching IMGT annotations. In a later genetic analysis, a missense DCLRE1C variant was associated with V-gene and J-gene trimming of TCR beta chains, and the association was replicated in an independent cohort. A later analysis found that HLA-associated TCR beta chains were more clonally expanded and had lower generation probabilities than equally common non-associated chains. Over 15 rarely observed V segments, including chromosome 9 orphons, were excluded from the earlier analysis of a few hundred of the donors because counts were too low. The authors suggested that the approach could potentially be generalized to other disease states and immunological phenotypes. A later analysis reported that several top co-occurrence clusters appeared linked to parvovirus B19, influenza, CMV and Epstein-Barr virus. In a later genetic analysis, fewer N-insertions in productive TCRs were reported among donors in an Asian-associated ancestry cluster than the roughly 700-donor mean. The classifier was reported to diagnose cytomegalovirus status with high specificity and sensitivity in both the original and validation cohorts. Because some donors lacked HLA typing at each locus, the association tests relied only on the typed subset. According to a later analysis, most CMV-associated TCR beta chains appeared to be HLA-restricted, and the HLA associations seemed to be driven largely by CMV exposure. This cohort had only TCR beta chains sequenced, and the lack of alpha or paired-chain data limited which features could be detected.

Notes on this clone: It lacks a known antigen. No much larger clonotype is one base removed from it; base qualities were not supplied.

The cohort was made up of roughly 670 healthy bone marrow donors. At the time of sampling, every cohort member was nominally healthy, though immune exposures that went unrecorded were likely present. The donor tested CMV seronegative and was one of the 352 seronegative cohort members. A peripheral blood sample was provided by each donor, and peripheral blood mononuclear cells were used for TCR beta sequencing. The Qiagen DNeasy Blood Extraction Kit was used to extract genomic DNA from the blood cell samples. Library preparation was by the immunoSEQ multiplex PCR assay. For the multiplex PCR, a mixture combining 60 forward primers for TCR Vbeta segments and 13 reverse primers for TCR Jbeta segments was used. A multiplex PCR assay on genomic DNA amplified the CDR3 region of rearranged TCR beta genes. On the Illumina HiSeq System, the amplified TCR beta libraries were sequenced as 87-base-pair reads. The paper's processing steps were these. A later analysis counted about 80 million unique TCR beta chains across the 670 or so repertoires, and roughly 10 million of these chains were shared by at least two donors. A nearest-neighbor algorithm error-corrected the raw reads and collapsed the reads into unique sequences, merging closely related sequences to remove PCR and sequencing errors. CDR3 sequences were aligned to IMGT reference sequences to assign V, D and J gene segments. For a sequence to be retained, a match of at least six nucleotides was required to both a V gene segment and a J gene segment. A rearrangement counted as productive if the CDR3 had no stop codons and remained in frame with V and J, and every other rearrangement counted as non-productive. CDR3 was defined by IMGT convention, running from the second conserved V-encoded cysteine to the conserved J-encoded phenylalanine. The earlier analysis of about 590 of the donors excluded sequences that lacked an unambiguous match to a single V gene segment. In an earlier analysis of approximately 560 of the donors, a V segment was called functional when productive rearrangements were above 56.7%, and segregating when the standard deviation between donors exceeded 5%. A statistical classification framework was developed to diagnose cytomegalovirus status using the catalog of TCR beta chain sequences. In a later analysis, V and J genes were assigned by comparing TCR nucleotide sequences against IMGT/GENE-DB human TR gene sequences. A later analysis assigned CDR3 sequences and most-parsimonious VDJ recombination scenarios with the TCRdist pipeline. In a later analysis, each TCR beta chain was defined by its CDR3 amino acid sequence together with its V-gene family, and reads lacking a unique V-gene family were excluded. To address suspected cross-contamination and a sequencing artifact, a later analysis removed roughly 640 highly shared, low-generation-probability nucleotide sequences. A later analysis calculated a clonal expansion index for each public chain from normalized within-repertoire ranks of inferred template counts. Generation probabilities in a later analysis came from a VDJ recombination model fitted to out-of-frame rearrangements, and those results were checked against IGoR. A later analysis scored TCR-TCR, TCR-HLA and TCR-CMV co-occurrence with hypergeometric tests, applying a repertoire-size bias correction to TCR pairs. In a later analysis, false discovery rates were estimated by permuting HLA or CMV assignments 20 times. In a later analysis, co-occurring TCRs were grouped using DBSCAN, with TCRdist sequence similarity added in when clustering inside HLA-allele-positive subsets. Repertoires with fewer than 30,000 or more than 120,000 public chains were left out of co-occurrence clustering, as were five repertoires with anomalous nucleotide sharing. Imported from immuneACCESS, the table was reduced by TCRdb to in-frame sequences with V and J called. These copies leave out some clones; in studies compared against another copy, an unresolved V gene accounts for under half, and the cause of the remainder is not known. The DNA was the basis for D and trimming; V, J and clone size are from that table. Within this sample are around 150,000 clones, with about 80% of them counted one time only. The ten most abundant clones make up roughly 1.3% of the sample.

The germline V gene sets CDR1 to MDHEN and CDR2 to SYDVKM. Cut back by 1 base and 7 bases, the V and J ends lie 13 bases apart. From its cysteine to its phenylalanine, the CDR3 spans 15 amino acids. This entry keeps only the CDR3 DNA: 45 bases, framed from base 1. The chain links TRBV28 with TRBJ1-4, with a weak D call of TRBD1 (6 bases match). Sequencing was done on a sample of PBMCs. The TCR originated in a woman between 50 and 59 years old in good health and CMV-seronegative. The CDR3 corresponds to CASSLLSGVGEKLFF. The sequenced DNA: TGTGCCAGCAGTTTATTGTCAGGGGTGGGTGAAAAACTGTTTTTT.